This T cell receptor beta chain appears in the sequencing data of a study of response to subunit inactivated influenza vaccine. As concerns this clonotype: Antigen unknown.

Study results and caveats: After each seasonal influenza vaccination, few new T cells are recruited, the authors suggested.

Via MiXCR, TCRdb re-called the RT-PCR reads, giving one row per CDR3 protein. Among about 610,000 distinct CDR3 sequences, less than 15% were seen once, and the ten largest hold more than 9.5%. The source is a middle-aged man who received an inactivated influenza vaccine. The sequenced sample was PBMCs from blood, obtained 12 days after vaccination.

The CDR3 sequence is CASRVGLFF. The CDR3 DNA reads as TGTGCCAGCAGGGTTGGGCTGTTTTTT. The V gene is TRBV6-4, the J gene TRBJ2-2; D uncertain. The V and J ends lost 6 bases and 13 bases respectively, with 6 bases between them. The length of the CDR3 is 9 residues. Looked up from germline, CDR1 is MRHNA and CDR2 is SNTAGT.